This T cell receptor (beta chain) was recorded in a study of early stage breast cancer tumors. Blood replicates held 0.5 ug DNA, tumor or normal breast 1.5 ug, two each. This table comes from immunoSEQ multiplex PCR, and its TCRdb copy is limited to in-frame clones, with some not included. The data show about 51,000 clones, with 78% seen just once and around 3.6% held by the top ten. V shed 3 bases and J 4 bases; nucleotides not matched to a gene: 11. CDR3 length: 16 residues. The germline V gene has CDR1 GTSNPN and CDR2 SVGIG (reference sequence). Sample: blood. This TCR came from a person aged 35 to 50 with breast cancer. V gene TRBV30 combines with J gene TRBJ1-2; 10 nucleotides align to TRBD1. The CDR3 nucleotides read TGTGCCTGGAGGAGTGTGGGACAGGGGCCACTCTATGGCTACACCTTC. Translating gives CAWRSVGQGPLYGYTF.